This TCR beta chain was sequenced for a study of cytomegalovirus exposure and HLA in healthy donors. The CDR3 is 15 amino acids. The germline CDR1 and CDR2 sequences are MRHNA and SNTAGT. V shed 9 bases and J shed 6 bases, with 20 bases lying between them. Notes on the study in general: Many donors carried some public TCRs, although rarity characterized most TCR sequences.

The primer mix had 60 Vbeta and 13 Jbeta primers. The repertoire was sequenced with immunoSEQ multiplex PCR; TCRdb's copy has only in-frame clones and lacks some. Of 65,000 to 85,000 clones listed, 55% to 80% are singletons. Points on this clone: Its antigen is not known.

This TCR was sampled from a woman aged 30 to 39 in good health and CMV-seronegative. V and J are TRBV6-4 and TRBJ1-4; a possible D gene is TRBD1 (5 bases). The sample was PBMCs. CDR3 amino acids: CARGHDGWVYEKLFF. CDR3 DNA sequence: TGTGCCAGGGGGCATGACGGGTGGGTTTATGAAAAACTGTTTTTT.